The entry below describes one T cell receptor (beta chain). The data were obtained in a study of cytomegalovirus exposure and HLA in healthy donors. Vbeta (60) and Jbeta (13) primers were used in the PCR. Using immunoSEQ multiplex PCR, the repertoire was profiled, and TCRdb retains in-frame clones only, with some absent. There are tens of thousands of clones in the sample, with less than 0.65% held by the top ten. This CDR3 is 13 amino acids long. Unmatched junction bases numbered 2, after V lost 6 bases and J lost 3 bases. Germline CDR1 is MDHEN and CDR2 is SYDVKM. The chain joins TRBV28 to TRBJ2-5, with TRBD1 identical over 9 bases. The clonotype comes from a man in his fifties in good health and CMV-seronegative. Material for sequencing was PBMCs. CDR3 amino acids: CASSRDREETQYF. The CDR3 nucleotides are TGTGCCAGCAGCAGGGACAGGGAAGAGACCCAGTACTTC.